A selection of T cell receptor beta chains follows, all from one sample in a study of cytomegalovirus exposure and HLA in healthy donors. Assay used: immunoSEQ multiplex PCR; TCRdb lists only in-frame clones, some missing. The sample gives 95,000 to 100,000 clones, around three quarters of which show up once; around 4.4% is in the top ten. The material sequenced was PBMCs. Every receptor here comes from a man aged 40-50 years in good health and CMV-seronegative. Both conserved end residues are part of each CDR3. The D gene is left open where the match is weak. Clone size appears in some rows only: once, few, many, or a class for an expanded clone.

v_gene	d_gene	abundance	j_gene	CDR3nt	CDR3aa
TRBV6-4	TRBD2	.	TRBJ2-1	TGTGCCAGCTCCGAGTCCCCACGACTAGCTACATCCTACAATGAGCAGTTCTTC	CASSESPRLATSYNEQFF
TRBV5-1	TRBD2	once	TRBJ2-1	TGCGCCAGCAGCTCTCTAGCGGGGGGGCGAAGCTCCTACAATGAGCAGTTCTTC	CASSSLAGGRSSYNEQFF
TRBV19	TRBD1	.	TRBJ2-1	TGTGCCAGTAGCCCCGGGACAGGGTTGAATGAGCAGTTCTTC	CASSPGTGLNEQFF
TRBV5-1	TRBD1	.	TRBJ1-1	TGCGCCAGCAGCCCGTTGGACAGGGGGGGAATTAACACTGAAGCTTTCTTT	CASSPLDRGGINTEAFF
TRBV19	TRBD1	.	TRBJ1-2	TGTGCCAGCCAAGGACAGGGGGCGAGGGGCTACACCTTC	CASQGQGARGYTF
TRBV6-6	.	.	TRBJ2-7	TGTGCCAGCAGTCCCCCCAGCAGGGGCTCTGGCGAGCAGTACTTC	CASSPPSRGSGEQYF
TRBV2	TRBD1	.	TRBJ1-6	TGTGCCAGCAGCCCCCGGGGACAGCGCACGAATTCACCCCTCCACTTT	CASSPRGQRTNSPLHF
TRBV5-1	TRBD2	.	TRBJ2-1	TGCGCCAGCAGCTTGGGTCTGCGAACTAGCGGGGGCTACAATGAGCAGTTCTTC	CASSLGLRTSGGYNEQFF
TRBV5-4	.	.	TRBJ1-3	TGTGCCAGCAGCACGGGACAAACCTCTGGAAACACCATATATTTT	CASSTGQTSGNTIYF
TRBV11-3	TRBD2	.	TRBJ2-1	TGTGCCAGCAGCTTAGCGGAGACTAGCGGGACCTACAATGAGCAGTTCTTC	CASSLAETSGTYNEQFF
TRBV19	.	.	TRBJ1-2	TGTGCCAGTAGTATAATGGGGGGAGGAAACTATGGCTACACCTTC	CASSIMGGGNYGYTF
TRBV5-1	TRBD1	few	TRBJ1-1	TGCGCCAGCAGCGGCGCCAGGGGGCGGAACACTGAAGCTTTCTTT	CASSGARGRNTEAFF
TRBV30	TRBD1	.	TRBJ1-5	TGTGCCTGGAGTGTACATGGGACAGGGGGCGAACCTCAGCATTTT	CAWSVHGTGGEPQHF
TRBV6-6	.	few	TRBJ1-1	TGTGCCAGCACCAACCAGGGGAACACTGAAGCTTTCTTT	CASTNQGNTEAFF
TRBV5-6	.	.	TRBJ1-2	TGTGCCAGCAGCTTAGGGGGTAACTATGGCTACACCTTC	CASSLGGNYGYTF
TRBV6-1	.	.	TRBJ1-1	TGTGCCAGCAGTCGGCGGCAGAGTGAAGCTTTCTTT	CASSRRQSEAFF
TRBV10-3	TRBD2	few	TRBJ2-2	TGTGCCATCTCGACTAGCGGGAACACCGGGGAGCTGTTTTTT	CAISTSGNTGELFF
TRBV5-1	TRBD1	.	TRBJ1-4	TGCGCCAGCAGTTACCGGATCGGGACAGCTGATGAAAAACTGTTTTTT	CASSYRIGTADEKLFF
TRBV11-2	.	.	TRBJ2-7	TGTGCCAGCAGCTTAGATCCGTACGAGCAGTACTTC	CASSLDPYEQYF
TRBV11-3	.	.	TRBJ2-5	TGTGCCAGCAGCATCAGAAACCAAGAGACCCAGTACTTC	CASSIRNQETQYF
TRBV10-2	TRBD2	.	TRBJ2-1	TGCGCCAGCAGGGACCAGACTAGCGGGGGGAACTACAATGAGCAGTTCTTC	CASRDQTSGGNYNEQFF
TRBV2	.	.	TRBJ2-7	TGTGCCAGCAGTGAAACTTACGAGAAACAGTACTTC	CASSETYEKQYF
TRBV2	.	.	TRBJ2-7	TGTGCCAGAAAATCGCAGGGCGACGAGCAGTACTTC	CARKSQGDEQYF
TRBV5-1	TRBD2	.	TRBJ2-3	TGCGCCAGCAGCTTGCAAGCCAGCGGGGGCACAGATACGCAGTATTTT	CASSLQASGGTDTQYF
TRBV15	.	few	TRBJ1-3	TGTGCCACCACGGAGGAAAGCTCTGGAAACACCATATATTTT	CATTEESSGNTIYF
TRBV5-4	.	.	TRBJ1-4	TGTGCCAGCAGCTTGCGGGGTTTTAACGAAAAACTGTTTTTT	CASSLRGFNEKLFF
TRBV5-1	TRBD1	.	TRBJ2-4	TGCGCCAGCAGCTTGCCGGGGACAGGGATGATGTCCATTCAGTACTTC	CASSLPGTGMMSIQYF
TRBV21-1	.	.	TRBJ1-4	TGTGCCAGCAGCAAAGAAGTCCGGGACAGGGAAGAGGAAAAACTGTTTTTT	CASSKEVRDREEEKLFF
TRBV6-1	TRBD2	.	TRBJ2-1	TGTGCCAGCAGAATAGCGGGGGCCTCCTACAATGAGCAGTTCTTC	CASRIAGASYNEQFF
TRBV27	TRBD1	once	TRBJ1-4	TGTGCCAGCAGGGACAGGGTTTCTAATGAAAAACTGTTTTTT	CASRDRVSNEKLFF
TRBV7-9	.	.	TRBJ1-4	TGTGCCAGCAGCGCCCTAGGTGAAAAACTGTTTTTT	CASSALGEKLFF
TRBV2	.	.	TRBJ1-3	TGTGCCAGCGACGTCCCCCCCCACGGGAACACCATATATTTT	CASDVPPHGNTIYF
TRBV5-5	.	.	TRBJ1-1	TGTGCCAGCAGCTTGGGATCCCGGGTGGGGAACACTGAAGCTTTCTTT	CASSLGSRVGNTEAFF
TRBV6-1	TRBD2	.	TRBJ2-7	TGTGCCAGCAGTGCTAGCGGGGGGGGCTACGAGCAGTACTTC	CASSASGGGYEQYF
TRBV7-2	TRBD1	.	TRBJ2-5	TGTGCCAGCAGCAGGACAGGGAGGGAGACCCAGTACTTC	CASSRTGRETQYF
TRBV19	TRBD1	.	TRBJ1-2	TGTGCCAGTAGTATAGGTTACAGGGGGAAGAGTGGCTACACCTTC	CASSIGYRGKSGYTF
TRBV2	.	few	TRBJ1-1	TGTGCCAGCAGCCGGAGAGAGTTACTGAACACTGAAGCTTTCTTT	CASSRRELLNTEAFF